This TCR beta chain was identified during a study of response to subunit inactivated influenza vaccine. TCRdb fed the RT-PCR reads into MiXCR, producing one record per CDR3 protein. This table holds 150,000 to 200,000 distinct CDR3 sequences, roughly 12% found once. Study observations and caveats: Each seasonal influenza vaccination recruits few new T cells, the authors suggested.

This clonotype was found a few times. What it recognizes is unknown. These same records also appear under a second study, on T cells expressing NK-cell markers. From that report: UMI-tagged 5'RACE template switching yielded the TCR beta cDNA. The TCR beta repertoires originated in sorted CD3+CD56+NKG2C+, CD3+CD56+NKG2C- and CD3+CD56-NKG2C+ T cells. Seropositivity for HCMV was found in seven of the eight sequenced donors, with one seronegative. In several donors, these clonotypes also led the CD3+CD56-NKG2C+ fraction.

This TCR was recovered from a man aged 50 to 59 who received an inactivated influenza vaccine. The source material was CD8+ T cells sorted from PBMCs, sampled 11 to 12 days after vaccination.

The CDR3 loop reads CASGIPWARNTGELFF. The CDR3 bases are TGTGCCAGCGGGATACCGTGGGCTAGGAACACCGGGGAGCTGTTTTTT. The chain joins TRBV12-3 or TRBV12-4 to TRBJ2-2; D is uncertain. With 8 bases removed from V and 1 base from J, the gap between germline ends came to 17 bases. CDR3 length: 16 amino acids.